The clone carrying this T cell receptor (beta chain) was counted at least ten times. The donors, aged 6 to 90, were healthy Caucasians from Russia. A second PCR of 7 to 11 cycles used a sample-barcoded 5' primer and a J-beta primer mix. In TCRdb, the 5' RACE reads were re-called with MiXCR into one record per CDR3 protein. The sample has about 320,000 distinct CDR3 sequences, roughly a quarter seen once. The V gene lost 5 bases and the J gene lost 3 bases, with 11 bases spanning the gap. The CDR3 spans 14 residues. This sample stems from a study of blood T cells in healthy people across ages. This TCR was sampled from a woman in her seventies in good health. The sequenced sample was blood. The chain links TRBV12-3 or TRBV12-4 to TRBJ1-5, with D maybe TRBD1 (6 bases). CDR3 region: CASSGQNNNQPQHF. In DNA form, the CDR3 reads TGTGCCAGCAGTGGACAGAATAACAATCAGCCCCAGCATTTT.